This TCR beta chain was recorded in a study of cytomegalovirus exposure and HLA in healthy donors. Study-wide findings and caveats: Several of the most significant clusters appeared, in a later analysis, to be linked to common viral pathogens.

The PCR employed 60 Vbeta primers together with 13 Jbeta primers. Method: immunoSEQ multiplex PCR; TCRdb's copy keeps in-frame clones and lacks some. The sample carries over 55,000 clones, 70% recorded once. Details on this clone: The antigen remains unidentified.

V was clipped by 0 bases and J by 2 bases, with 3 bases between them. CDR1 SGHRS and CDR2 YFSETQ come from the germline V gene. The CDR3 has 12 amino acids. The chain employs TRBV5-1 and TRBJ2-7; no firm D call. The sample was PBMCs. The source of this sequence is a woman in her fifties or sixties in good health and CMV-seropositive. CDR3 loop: CASSLGAYEQYF. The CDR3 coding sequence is TGCGCCAGCAGCTTGGGAGCCTACGAGCAGTACTTC.